Sequencing of this T cell receptor beta chain was carried out in a study of T cells in localized non-small cell lung cancer (dated by TCRdb to about 2020). With respect to the entire study: The study analyzed T cell repertoires of roughly 220 early-stage NSCLC patients, comparing tumors and uninvolved tumor-adjacent lungs. The cohort was made up of approximately 250 treatment-naive NSCLC patients whose localized lung tumors had been resected. A mean age of around 66 years was recorded for the NSCLC patients, of whom more than 120 were male and 107 were female. The investigation overall reported the following: Because multi-region sequencing of the tumors was not done, intratumor heterogeneity could not be ruled out. Because the study design was exploratory, TCR variables were selected using unadjusted p-values without false-discovery rate correction. A median of about 50 of the top 100 tumor clones turned up in the paired uninvolved adjacent lung, and under 30 of those clones also ranked among the top 100 of that same adjacent lung. Higher T cell density in blood was associated with longer overall survival, whereas higher clonality in adjacent lung was associated with shorter survival. Uninvolved tumor-adjacent lung showed the highest T cell clonality, higher than tumor, which suggests more focused antigenic responses in the uninvolved tumor-adjacent lung.

This clone was counted only a few times. Its antigen is not yet known. No quality values exist for individual bases; no much larger clone is one base distant. At diagnosis, tumor, uninvolved tumor-adjacent lung and peripheral blood were collected and then preserved as a mix of FFPE and fresh-frozen material. For TCR repertoire profiling, the blood samples were analyzed as peripheral blood mononuclear cells. The immunoSEQ Assay was used to sequence TCR beta CDR3 regions from DNA. Regarding the original processing steps: To compute T cell density, TCR beta template counts were normalized to usable DNA, which was estimated by amplifying housekeeping genes. Using the preseqR package, richness was estimated by extrapolating to 120,000 templates for tissue samples and 400,000 templates for PBMC samples. Clonality was defined as one minus Pielou's evenness. Tissue-enriched TCRs were identified through differential abundance testing performed on productive amino-acid clonotypes, with a minimum total count of 5 and an alpha of 0.1. The Jaccard Index and the Morisita Overlap Index were used to quantify repertoire overlap between compartments. GLIPH clustered TCR beta CDR3s with public tetramer-defined viral CDR3s; viral motifs required at least three viral sequences plus V-gene enrichment. Imported from immuneACCESS, the table was reduced by TCRdb to in-frame sequences with V and J called. These copies leave out some clones; in studies compared against another copy, an unresolved V gene accounts for under half, and the cause of the remainder is not known. From that table come the V and J calls and clone size; the DNA was used to work out D and trimming. The sample includes about 59,000 clones, with around 90% observed a single time. Clones ranked in the top ten supply approximately 22% of the sample.

Via the germline V gene (reference sequence), CDR1 is SEHNR and CDR2 FQNEAQ. The CDR3 runs 12 amino acids, cysteine and phenylalanine included. Solely the CDR3 DNA is kept, with 36 bases framed from the first base. V drops 4 bases and J drops 6 bases, leaving 10 bases in between. The sample in question was peripheral blood, obtained before any cancer treatment. This chain joins TRBV7-9 to TRBJ2-7; TRBD2 could be the D gene, as 5 bases match. The TCR comes from a man between 40 and 69 years old with stage I squamous cell lung carcinoma. In nucleotides, the sequence is TGTGCCAGCAGCTCCCCCGGAGGCGAGCAGTACTTC. This translates into CASSSPGGEQYF.